The 10 T cell receptor beta chains reported below all come from one sample, sequenced in a study of a mutant IDH1 vaccine in newly diagnosed glioma. These TCRs are of unknown antigen specificity. The time point: week 47, end of study. What each vaccine dose contained was 300 ug of mutant IDH1 20-mer peptide, accompanied by topical imiquimod. Assay: immunoSEQ multiplex PCR; the TCRdb copy retains only in-frame clones and omits some. The repertoire holds about 60,000 clones, roughly four fifths seen once, with about 3.3% in the top ten. The source material was PBMCs, sampled from a glioma patient whose treatment included an IDH1 peptide vaccine. The receptors shown here come from a woman aged 50 to 60 with glioma.

This rearrangement joins TRBV27 to TRBJ2-3; D gene ambiguous. Trimming shortened V by 4 bases and J by 7 bases, and 12 bases separated the two germline ends. The CDR3 runs 13 residues. CDR1 and CDR2 (germline): MNHEY, SMNVEV (reference sequence). As DNA, the CDR3 is TGTGCCAGCAGTTCAGGCGGCGGAAATACGCAGTATTTT. Amino acids: CASSSGGGNTQYF.

V is TRBV5-1 and J is TRBJ2-7; 8 positions agree with TRBD2. Germline V gene sequence: CDR1 SGHRS, CDR2 YFSETQ. V dropped 0 bases and J dropped 5; count of bases not matched to a gene: 10. There are 16 residues in the CDR3. DNA of the CDR3: TGCGCCAGCAGCTTGGAGTTGCGCGGGGGGTTCGACGAGCAGTACTTC. This encodes CASSLELRGGFDEQYF.

The chain couples TRBV19 to TRBJ1-6, with D unclear. CDR1 and CDR2 (germline): LNHDA, SQIVND (reference sequence). There are 16 residues in the CDR3. Trimming removed 1 base at V and 0 bases at J, with 7 bases between. CDR3 DNA sequence: TGTGCCAGTAGTATAGCAGGTCGCTCCTATAATTCACCCCTCCACTTT. It codes for CASSIAGRSYNSPLHF.

Only a few counts were recorded for this clone. The V and J genes are TRBV4-3 and TRBJ2-1, with D perhaps matching TRBD1 (6 bases). This CDR3 spans 16 amino acids. V lost 0 bases, J lost 0 bases, and 9 bases lay in between. Germline V CDR1 and CDR2: LGHNA, YSLEER. The CDR3 protein is CASSQETQGSYNEQFF. The CDR3 DNA reads as TGCGCCAGCAGCCAAGAAACACAGGGCTCCTACAATGAGCAGTTCTTC.

This chain joins TRBV7-2 and TRBJ2-7; 8 bases agree with TRBD1. V was pared by 6 bases and J by 3 bases, with 10 bases of the junction left unmatched. This CDR3 region has 15 residues. Germline-derived CDR1 and CDR2 are SGHTA and FQGNSA. The CDR3 spells CASRPSGTGRYEQYF. The DNA for the CDR3 is TGTGCCAGCAGACCCTCCGGGACAGGACGCTACGAGCAGTACTTC.

CDR3 coding DNA: TGTGCCAGCAGCGTAGATCCCGGGACAGGCGACCTATACGAGCAGTACTTC. This sequence encodes CASSVDPGTGDLYEQYF. The rearrangement links TRBV9 to TRBJ2-7, with TRBD1 matching over 8 bases. Germline V CDR1 and CDR2: SGDLS, YYNGEE. The junction had 12 bases not matched to a gene; V was cut back by 0 bases and J by 4 bases. The CDR3 has 17 residues.

This chain connects TRBV4-2 to TRBJ2-7; TRBD2 agrees at 12 bases. CDR3 length equals 16 residues. Germline CDR1 and CDR2: LGHNA and YNFKEQ. Germline trimming cut 0 bases from V and 3 bases from J; bases unmatched to any gene: 3. CDR3 coding DNA: TGTGCCAGCAGCCAAGATCTAGCGGGGGGGCACTACGAGCAGTACTTC. Translated: CASSQDLAGGHYEQYF.

The rearrangement links TRBV5-4 to TRBJ1-2, with unresolved D. The CDR3 length is 13 residues. Germline values: CDR1 SGHNT, CDR2 YYREEE (reference sequence). The germline V and J ends were trimmed by 0 bases and 2 bases, with 5 bases remaining between them. The CDR3 reads CASSLDGNYGYTF. Written as DNA, the CDR3 is TGTGCCAGCAGCTTGGACGGCAACTATGGCTACACCTTC.

V gene TRBV19 combines with J gene TRBJ2-1; D remains ambiguous. CDR1 and CDR2 (germline): LNHDA, SQIVND (reference sequence). V shed 2 bases and J shed 2 bases, with 7 bases lying between them. The CDR3 runs to 14 residues. CDR3 protein: CASSIPAPYNEQFF. The CDR3 DNA follows: TGTGCCAGTAGTATACCGGCCCCCTACAATGAGCAGTTCTTC.

This sequence joins TRBV10-2 and TRBJ1-2; 8 nucleotides agree with TRBD1. This CDR3 contains 13 residues. Germline V CDR1 and CDR2: WSHSY, SAAADI. Germline trimming cut 4 bases from V and 8 bases from J; bases unmatched to any gene: 6. As DNA, the CDR3 is TGCGCCAGCAGTGTCGACAGGGGCCGGGGCTACACCTTC. Protein: CASSVDRGRGYTF.